This T cell receptor beta chain appears in the sequencing data of a study of breast tumors, draining lymph nodes, adjacent tissues. The CDR3 is 14 amino acids. Trimming took 2 bases from V and 4 from J, leaving 9 bases between them. CDR1 is SGDLS, CDR2 YYNGEE, per germline. TCRdb redid the calling of the multiplex PCR reads with MiXCR, one entry per CDR3 protein. The sample includes approximately 130,000 distinct CDR3 sequences, 21% seen only once; the top ten take roughly 2.2%. Regarding the study as a whole: Findings are consistent with lymph node origin and intratumoral expansion of most tumor T cells. Luminal-like breast cancer showed significantly higher tumor–nontumor repertoire similarity than basal-like.

Many counts were recorded for this clonotype. Its antigen is not identified. Axillary draining lymph nodes of breast cancer patients supplied the node samples. The sequencing input was axillary lymph node tissue. The receptor was derived from a female donor with breast cancer. Some clones in this sample may be carry-over from other donors' samples. This chain joins TRBV9 and TRBJ2-2; D is undetermined. The CDR3 coding sequence is TGTGCCAGCAGCGTGGTTGGCGCCACCGGGGAGCTGTTTTTT. As protein: CASSVVGATGELFF.